These T cell receptor beta chains were read from a single sample in a study of CD8 T cells in ankylosing spondylitis. TCRdb re-called the 5' RACE reads through MiXCR, storing one row per CDR3 protein. The top ten clones hold 30% to 35% of a sample with 100,000 to 150,000 distinct CDR3 sequences, roughly 18% of them seen once. Sequences were obtained from blood, either unsorted or a sorted T cell fraction (not recorded which). Receptors originate from a male donor with ankylosing spondylitis. The CDR3 runs from the conserved cysteine through the conserved F or W. Each record gives: CDR3 protein, CDR3 DNA, V gene, J gene, D gene, clone size. The D gene is left open where the match is weak. The size field is filled for only some rows; it gives once, few, many or a size class.

CDR3: CAISESIRSGSVTDTQYF
DNA: TGTGCCATCAGTGAGTCGATTCGGAGCGGGAGTGTCACAGATACGCAGTATTTT
V: TRBV10-3
J: TRBJ2-3
D: TRBD2
size: .

CDR3: CSVDAGRGYTF
DNA: TGCAGCGTTGACGCGGGGAGGGGCTACACCTTC
V: TRBV29-1
J: TRBJ1-2
D: .
size: many

CDR3: CASSQERLAGGPGQETQYF
DNA: TGCGCCAGCAGCCAAGAAAGGCTAGCGGGAGGGCCGGGACAAGAGACCCAGTACTTC
V: TRBV4-1
J: TRBJ2-5
D: TRBD2
size: .

CDR3: CSAEEPQGGWKNIQYF
DNA: TGCAGCGCTGAGGAGCCCCAAGGGGGGTGGAAAAACATTCAGTACTTC
V: TRBV29-1
J: TRBJ2-4
D: .
size: .

CDR3: CATSLWATVSYNEQFF
DNA: TGTGCCACCAGCCTCTGGGCAACGGTCTCCTACAATGAGCAGTTCTTC
V: TRBV15
J: TRBJ2-1
D: .
size: .

CDR3: CASRPKGRPYEQYF
DNA: TGTGCCAGCAGACCTAAGGGGAGGCCTTACGAGCAGTACTTC
V: TRBV3-1
J: TRBJ2-7
D: .
size: .

CDR3: CASDGTMGGELFF
DNA: TGTGCCAGCGATGGCACTATGGGCGGGGAGCTGTTTTTT
V: TRBV2
J: TRBJ2-2
D: .
size: few

CDR3: CASSGGLVAGDEQYF
DNA: TGTGCCAGCAGTGGGGGGTTGGTAGCGGGAGACGAGCAGTACTTC
V: TRBV12-3/TRBV12-4
J: TRBJ2-7
D: TRBD2
size: many

CDR3: CASSKGYQRTTGELFF
DNA: TGCGCCAGCAGCAAAGGTTATCAGAGGACCACCGGGGAGCTGTTTTTT
V: TRBV4-1
J: TRBJ2-2
D: .
size: many

CDR3: CASSLGTGSSGETQYF
DNA: TGTGCCAGCAGTTTGGGGACCGGATCATCCGGGGAGACCCAGTACTTC
V: TRBV28
J: TRBJ2-5
D: .
size: few

CDR3: CASSSGWTLSTEAFF
DNA: TGTGCCAGCAGCTCGGGGTGGACTTTGAGCACTGAAGCTTTCTTT
V: TRBV7-8
J: TRBJ1-1
D: .
size: few

CDR3: CASSQGDTQPQHF
DNA: TGTGCCAGCAGCCAAGGAGACACTCAGCCCCAGCATTTT
V: TRBV4-2
J: TRBJ1-5
D: .
size: few

CDR3: CASSWGQPYEQYF
DNA: TGCGCCAGCAGCTGGGGACAACCCTACGAGCAGTACTTC
V: TRBV5-1
J: TRBJ2-7
D: .
size: .

CDR3: CASSLRLAGFYEQYF
DNA: TGTGCCAGCAGCCTTCGACTAGCGGGATTTTACGAGCAGTACTTC
V: TRBV3-1
J: TRBJ2-7
D: TRBD2
size: many

CDR3: CASSITGSHEQYF
DNA: TGTGCCAGCAGCATTACGGGGTCCCACGAGCAGTACTTC
V: TRBV7-9
J: TRBJ2-7
D: .
size: .

CDR3: CASSLIGDSPLHF
DNA: TGCGCCAGCAGCTTGATTGGGGATTCACCCCTCCACTTT
V: TRBV5-1
J: TRBJ1-6
D: .
size: .

CDR3: CASSLVLGAANEKLFF
DNA: TGTGCCAGCAGCTTAGTTCTGGGGGCGGCTAATGAAAAACTGTTTTTT
V: TRBV7-9
J: TRBJ1-4
D: .
size: many